These 15 T cell receptor beta chains share one sample of origin, sequenced in a study of identical twins. TCRdb independently ran MiXCR on the 5' RACE reads; one entry per CDR3 protein. Here the sample spans 450,000 or so distinct CDR3 sequences, 20% to 25% being singletons. This sample also belongs to another study, concerning T cells expressing NK-cell markers.

The sample was CD4+ T cells sorted from blood. The receptors stem from a woman in her late teens or twenties in good health.

The chain uses TRBV6-2 or TRBV6-3 and TRBJ2-2; the D gene is possibly TRBD1 (5 bases). The length of the CDR3 is 14 residues. CDR1 is MNHEY and CDR2 is SVGEGT in the germline V gene. V dropped 6 bases and J dropped 0 bases, with 8 bases sitting between them. Written as DNA, the CDR3 is TGTGCCAGCAGGCCAGGGACGAACACCGGGGAGCTGTTTTTT. Amino acid sequence: CASRPGTNTGELFF.

This clonotype was counted ten times or more. The chain has TRBV3-1 and TRBJ1-2; 10 nucleotides agree with TRBD1. After removal of 3 bases from V and 5 bases from J, the junction contained 6 bases not matched to a gene. The germline CDR1 and CDR2 sequences are LGHDT and YNNKEL (reference sequence). The CDR3 runs to 15 residues. Written as DNA, the CDR3 is TGTGCCAGCAGCCATTGGGACAGGGGAGAATATGGCTACACCTTC. Its protein product is CASSHWDRGEYGYTF.

The chain couples TRBV7-2 to TRBJ2-4; 9 nucleotides match TRBD2. V trimming: 6 bases; J trimming: 10 bases; junction bases outside the gene matches: 13. The CDR3 spans 15 residues. From germline, CDR1 is SGHTA and CDR2 FQGNSA. The CDR3 spells CASSPPGLARQIQYF. The CDR3 bases are TGTGCCAGCAGTCCACCGGGACTAGCTCGTCAGATTCAGTACTTC.

The chain links TRBV10-2 to TRBJ1-5; D gene uncertain. Germline lookup yields CDR1 WSHSY and CDR2 SAAADI. Between the trimmed V and J ends, which lost 0 bases and 9 bases, there was a span of 21 bases. The CDR3 extends over 17 amino acids. CDR3 DNA: TGCGCCAGCAGTGAGTCCAACCTCCGACAAACCGGCAGGCCCCAGCATTTT. This sequence encodes CASSESNLRQTGRPQHF.

This chain connects TRBV10-3 to TRBJ2-5, with 8 bases aligning to TRBD1. The junction had 4 bases not matched to a gene; V was cut back by 0 bases and J by 7 bases. The CDR3 length is 14 residues. Looked up from germline, CDR1 is ENHRY and CDR2 is SYGVKD. CDR3 region: CAISESTGVGTQYF. CDR3 DNA sequence: TGTGCCATCAGTGAGTCGACAGGGGTGGGGACCCAGTACTTC.

This clonotype was found a few times. The chain is built from TRBV7-2 and TRBJ2-7; 8 nucleotides align to TRBD1. Germline V gives CDR1 SGHTA, CDR2 FQGNSA. The length of the CDR3 is 14 residues. Trimming at V came to 4 bases and at J to 5 bases, leaving 7 bases not matched to a gene. CDR3 nucleotides: TGTGCCAGCAGCTATTCGGGACAGGACAACGAGCAGTACTTC. This gives the protein CASSYSGQDNEQYF. Full variable domain (rest looked up from reference TRBV7-2 and TRBJ2-7): GAGVSQSPSNKVTEKGKDVELRCDPISGHTALYWYRQSLGQGLEFLIYFQGNSAPDKSGLPSDRFSAERTGGSVSTLTIQRTQQEDSAVYLCASSYSGQDNEQYFGPGTRLTVT.

In its sample, this clonotype was seen a few times. This chain links TRBV7-9 with TRBJ2-7; D may be TRBD1 (5 bases). The V and J ends lost 4 bases and 5 bases respectively, with 12 bases between them. CDR1 is SEHNR and CDR2 is FQNEAQ in the germline V gene (reference sequence). This CDR3 spans 13 amino acids. CDR3 protein: CASSSQGGNEQYF. The CDR3 nucleotides are TGTGCCAGCAGCTCCCAGGGTGGCAACGAGCAGTACTTC. Using reference TRBV7-9 and TRBJ2-7 for the parts outside the CDR3, the full variable domain is DTGVSQNPRHKITKRGQNVTFRCDPISEHNRLYWYRQTLGQGPEFLTYFQNEAQLEKSRLLSDRFSAERPKGSFSTLEIQRTEQGDSAMYLCASSSQGGNEQYFGPGTRLTVT.

The J gene is TRBJ2-2, the V gene TRBV10-3; the match to TRBD2 covers 14 bases. The CDR3 is made up of 18 amino acids. Germline values: CDR1 ENHRY, CDR2 SYGVKD. V lost 4 bases, J lost 4 bases, and 8 bases stayed unmatched. The CDR3 region is CAISGGTSGSSSTGELFF. Written as DNA, the CDR3 is TGTGCCATCAGTGGAGGGACTAGCGGGAGTTCTTCCACCGGGGAGCTGTTTTTT.

This clonotype appeared a few times. The V and J genes are TRBV29-1 and TRBJ2-7; TRBD1 is a possible D gene (6 bases). The CDR3 runs 12 residues. V was clipped by 5 bases and J by 3 bases, with 11 bases between them. The germline V gene encodes CDR1 SQVTM and CDR2 ANQGSEA. CDR3 DNA: TGCAGCGTTATACCAGGGGACTACGAGCAGTACTTC. It encodes CSVIPGDYEQYF.

The chain recombines TRBV9 with TRBJ2-7; perhaps TRBD1 as D (6 bases). Germline values: CDR1 SGDLS, CDR2 YYNGEE. Trimming stripped 4 bases from V and 0 bases from J, with 14 bases between. The length of the CDR3 is 15 residues. CDR3 sequence (DNA): TGTGCCAGCAGCCCCACAGGGACCCTCTCCTACGAGCAGTACTTC. This gives the protein CASSPTGTLSYEQYF.

This clonotype has a handful of counts. J is TRBJ2-7 and V is TRBV29-1; D gene unclear. CDR1 and CDR2 (germline): SQVTM, ANQGSEA. V lost 4 bases and J 0 bases, leaving 7 bases between the germline ends. The CDR3 sequence is 12 residues long. Here the CDR3 reads CSVVRASYEQYF. In DNA form, the CDR3 reads TGCAGCGTTGTCCGGGCCTCCTACGAGCAGTACTTC.

This clonotype was seen a handful of times. The V and J genes are TRBV5-1 and TRBJ1-2; no definite D call. V shed 5 bases and J shed 4 bases, with 9 bases lying between them. The CDR3 extends over 12 amino acids. Germline V CDR1 and CDR2: SGHRS, YFSETQ. The CDR3 region is CASRFGPYGYTF. The CDR3 nucleotides are TGCGCCAGCAGGTTCGGGCCCTATGGCTACACCTTC.

This clonotype was seen a few times. The V call is TRBV3-1, the J call TRBJ2-1; D may be TRBD2 (6 bases). The length of the CDR3 is 15 residues. The V end was cut by 4 bases, the J end by 1 base, with 11 bases between. CDR1 is LGHDT, CDR2 YNNKEL, per germline (reference sequence). This CDR3 is CASSPGGQSYNEQFF. CDR3 sequence (DNA): TGTGCCAGCAGCCCCGGGGGTCAATCCTACAATGAGCAGTTCTTC.

This clonotype appeared a few times. The V call is TRBV5-1, the J call TRBJ1-6; weak D call: TRBD1 (5 bases). This CDR3 is built from 15 residues. Deletions cut 0 bases from V and 7 bases from J, with 11 bases between. The germline V gene encodes CDR1 SGHRS and CDR2 YFSETQ. The CDR3 bases are TGCGCCAGCAGCTTGGTGGGGGTCTGGAATTCACCCCTCCACTTT. Translating gives CASSLVGVWNSPLHF.

A few counts support this clonotype. The rearrangement links TRBV15 to TRBJ2-7, with D unclear. Germline V gene lookup returns CDR1 LNHNV and CDR2 YYDKDF (reference sequence). The CDR3 has 11 amino acids. Trimming took off 5 bases at V and 4 bases at J, with 6 bases between the two ends. CDR3 nucleotides: TGTGCCACCAGCGGAAAATACGAGCAGTACTTC. This translates into CATSGKYEQYF.